This T cell receptor (beta chain) came from a study of shared T cell receptors in the human thymus. TCRdb's copy holds only in-frame clones and misses some; the assay was immunoSEQ multiplex PCR. The data show about 540,000 clones, with roughly 74% seen just once and more than 0.01% held by the top ten. This CDR3 spans 16 amino acids. Looked up from germline, CDR1 is LGHNA and CDR2 is YSLEER. The V end lost 0 bases, the J end lost 4 bases, and 15 bases lay between the germline ends. This same sample was also taken into another study, of human thymus T cells.

The origin of this receptor is a boy younger than two with a congenital heart defect. The chain uses TRBV4-3 and TRBJ1-2; D ambiguous. Sequenced material: thymocytes. The CDR3 DNA reads TGCGCCAGCAGCCAAGAAGGAGGCAGAATAACCTATGGCTACACCTTC. It translates to CASSQEGGRITYGYTF.